The subject of this entry is one T cell receptor beta chain. The antigen remains unidentified. Germline V gives CDR1 SGDLS, CDR2 YYNGEE. The trim removed 4 bases at V and 3 bases at J, leaving 6 bases unmatched. CDR3 length equals 14 residues. This record belongs to a study of cytomegalovirus exposure and HLA in healthy donors. Findings and caveats of the study: It was reported in a later analysis that an Asian-associated ancestry cluster showed fewer N-insertions than the approximately 690-donor mean. Rarity held for most TCR sequences, but there were some public TCRs that occurred in many donors.

PCR used 60 Vbeta primers and 13 Jbeta primers. Generated by immunoSEQ multiplex PCR, the TCRdb table keeps only in-frame clones and is missing some. In the table there are some 140,000 clones, over 70% of which are singletons. The TCR was taken from a man aged 25-40 years in good health and CMV-seropositive. The V call is TRBV9, the J call TRBJ2-7; TRBD1 matches 8 bases. The sequencing sample was made of PBMCs. The CDR3 here is CASSSSGGSYEQYF. The CDR3 region has the DNA TGTGCCAGCAGCTCCTCAGGGGGCAGCTACGAGCAGTACTTC.